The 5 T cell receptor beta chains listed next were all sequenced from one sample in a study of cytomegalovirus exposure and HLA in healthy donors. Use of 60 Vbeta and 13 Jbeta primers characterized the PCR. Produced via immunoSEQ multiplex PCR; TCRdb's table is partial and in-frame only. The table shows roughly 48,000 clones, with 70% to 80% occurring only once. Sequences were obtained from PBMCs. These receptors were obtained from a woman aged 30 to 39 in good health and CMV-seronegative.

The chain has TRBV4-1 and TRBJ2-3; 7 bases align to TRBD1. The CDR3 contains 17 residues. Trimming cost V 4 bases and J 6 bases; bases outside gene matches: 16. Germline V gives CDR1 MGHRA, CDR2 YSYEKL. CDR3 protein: CASSLPPQGKRPDTQYF. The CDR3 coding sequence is TGCGCCAGCAGCCTACCTCCACAGGGGAAAAGGCCCGATACGCAGTATTTT.

The CDR3 nucleotides are TGTGCCAGCAGCCCGCCCACGACAGGGTTTTATGGCTACACCTTC. Protein product: CASSPPTTGFYGYTF. The J gene is TRBJ1-2, the V gene TRBV4-2; 7 nucleotides align to TRBD1. The V gene's germline CDR1 is LGHNA and CDR2 YNFKEQ. Losses at the gene ends were 4 bases for V and 5 bases for J; bases not matched to a gene: 10. This CDR3 is built from 15 residues.

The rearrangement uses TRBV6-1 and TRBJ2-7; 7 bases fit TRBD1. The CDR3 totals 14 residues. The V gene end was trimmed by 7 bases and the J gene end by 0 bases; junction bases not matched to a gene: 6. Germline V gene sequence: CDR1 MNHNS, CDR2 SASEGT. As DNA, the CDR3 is TGTGCCAGCACTGAGGGGGCACTCTCCTACGAGCAGTACTTC. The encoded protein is CASTEGALSYEQYF.

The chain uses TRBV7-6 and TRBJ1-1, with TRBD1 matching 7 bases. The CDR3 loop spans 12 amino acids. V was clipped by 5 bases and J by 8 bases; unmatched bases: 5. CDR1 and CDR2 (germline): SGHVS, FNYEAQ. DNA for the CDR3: TGTGCCAGCAGCCAACAGGGGACAGAAGCTTTCTTT. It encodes CASSQQGTEAFF.

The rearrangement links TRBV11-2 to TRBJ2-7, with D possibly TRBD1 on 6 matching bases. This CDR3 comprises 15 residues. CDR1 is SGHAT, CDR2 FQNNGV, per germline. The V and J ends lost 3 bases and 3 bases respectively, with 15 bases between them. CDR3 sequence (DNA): TGTGCCAGCAGCTTGAATTTCAGACAGGACTACGAGCAGTACTTC. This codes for CASSLNFRQDYEQYF.